This T cell receptor beta chain was profiled in a study of T cell responses to AZD1222 COVID-19 vaccine. The CDR3 loop spans 15 amino acids. V was clipped by 4 bases and J by 2 bases, with 13 bases between them. CDR1 is SGHRS, CDR2 YFSETQ, per germline. Only in-frame clones appear in the TCRdb table, and some are missing; sequencing was by immunoSEQ multiplex PCR. The sample lists under 300,000 clones; just over 90% were seen once. The chain carries TRBV5-1 and TRBJ2-1; no firm D call. This specimen was peripheral blood, taken on day 0 of AZD1222 vaccination. The clonotype comes from an adult in good health. The CDR3: CASSPDGPAYNEQFF. CDR3 in DNA: TGCGCCAGCAGCCCCGACGGTCCGGCCTACAATGAGCAGTTCTTC.